This TCR beta chain was obtained from a study of shared clonotypes between healthy human individuals. This clone has more than one count but fewer than ten. Assay used: immunoSEQ multiplex PCR; TCRdb lists only in-frame clones, some missing. The table has roughly 760,000 clones, around 67% seen once. Sequenced material: memory CD4+ T cells sorted from blood. The subset is: CD45RA-negative fraction. This clonotype originated in a woman in her 30s in good health.

In DNA form, the CDR3 reads TGTGCCAGCAGTTCCTACAGGGGGGGTTTAAACAATGAGCAGTTCTTC. Protein sequence: CASSSYRGGLNNEQFF. The chain recombines TRBV27 with TRBJ2-1; D possibly corresponds to TRBD1 (8 bases). Germline V gene data show CDR1 as MNHEY and CDR2 as SMNVEV (reference sequence). This CDR3 has 16 residues. Trimming removed 4 bases at V and 5 bases at J, with 18 bases between.